A single sample is the source of the 16 T cell receptor beta chains below, sequenced in a study of technical replicates of blood from several donors. Measured with immunoSEQ multiplex PCR; TCRdb has only the in-frame clones, and not every one. The sample records 40,000 to 60,000 clones, 86% being singletons. Sample: PBMCs. The origin of the receptors is a human donor in good health. Some clones in this sample may be carry-over from other donors' samples.

The chain uses TRBV9 and TRBJ2-3; 12 bases align to TRBD2. J was trimmed by 2 bases and V by 6 bases; bases with no gene match: 1. CDR3 length equals 14 residues. Germline V gives CDR1 SGDLS, CDR2 YYNGEE. The CDR3 region has the DNA TGTGCCAGCACTAGCGGGGGGGACACAGATACGCAGTATTTT. This gives the protein CASTSGGDTDTQYF.

The chain joins TRBV28 to TRBJ2-1; D possibly corresponds to TRBD2 (7 bases). Germline V lookup: CDR1 MDHEN, CDR2 SYDVKM. There are 16 residues in the CDR3. The germline V and J ends were trimmed by 6 bases and 9 bases, with 24 bases remaining between them. The CDR3 region is CASSPVLVGGGTEQFF. The CDR3 DNA reads TGTGCCAGCAGCCCGGTCTTAGTGGGGGGGGGCACTGAGCAGTTCTTC.

This clone was observed a handful of times. This rearrangement joins TRBV5-1 to TRBJ2-2; the D gene is possibly TRBD2 (6 bases). Germline V gives CDR1 SGHRS, CDR2 YFSETQ. The CDR3 sequence is 15 residues long. V was trimmed by 4 bases and J by 2 bases, leaving 12 bases between them. DNA for the CDR3: TGCGCCAGCAGCCCCGGGACTTCTAACACCGGGGAGCTGTTTTTT. Residues: CASSPGTSNTGELFF.

The V gene is TRBV28, the J gene TRBJ2-7; D unresolved. Trimming removed 7 bases at V and 0 bases at J, with 13 bases between. Germline V lookup: CDR1 MDHEN, CDR2 SYDVKM. This CDR3 contains 14 residues. CDR3 region: CASMYLVSSYEQYF. The CDR3 region has the DNA TGTGCCAGCATGTATCTGGTCAGCTCCTACGAGCAGTACTTC.

The V and J genes are TRBV6-1 and TRBJ2-7; 7 nucleotides match TRBD1. Trimming removed 7 bases from V and 1 base from J; junction bases left unmatched: 7. The CDR3 contains 14 residues. Germline V gene sequence: CDR1 MNHNS, CDR2 SASEGT. The CDR3 sequence is CASTPRQGSYEQYF. CDR3 in DNA: TGTGCCAGCACCCCTCGACAGGGATCCTACGAGCAGTACTTC.

The rearrangement links TRBV4-1 to TRBJ1-3; D is unresolved. This CDR3 contains 11 residues. Germline CDR1 reads MGHRA; CDR2 reads YSYEKL. Trimming left V 1 base short and J 10 bases short, with 5 bases between. CDR3: CASSQGRTIYF. DNA for the CDR3: TGCGCCAGCAGCCAAGGGAGAACCATATATTTT.

This chain uses TRBV30 with TRBJ1-5; TRBD1 aligns across 7 bases. The CDR3 is made up of 12 amino acids. CDR1 is GTSNPN, CDR2 SVGIG, per germline (reference sequence). The ends lost 6 bases at V and 4 bases at J; junction bases unmatched: 3. CDR3 protein: CACRDRNQPQHF. CDR3 in DNA: TGTGCCTGCCGGGACAGAAATCAGCCCCAGCATTTT.

This clone has more than one count but fewer than ten. The chain combines TRBV2 with TRBJ1-5; D is undetermined. CDR1 and CDR2 from the germline V gene are SNHLY and FYNNEI. V lost 0 bases and J 6 bases, leaving 9 bases between the germline ends. The CDR3 loop spans 14 amino acids. The CDR3 reads CASSEANRVQPQHF. Here the CDR3 DNA reads TGTGCCAGCAGTGAAGCGAATAGAGTTCAGCCCCAGCATTTT. Looking up the rest from reference TRBV2 and TRBJ1-5 gives the full variable domain: EPEVTQTPSHQVTQMGQEVILRCVPISNHLYFYWYRQILGQKVEFLVSFYNNEISEKSEIFDDQFSVERPDGSNFTLKIRSTKLEDSAMYFCASSEANRVQPQHFGDGTRLSIL.

The J gene is TRBJ2-5, the V gene TRBV7-9; TRBD1 might be the D (5 bases). V was pared by 0 bases and J by 3 bases, with 8 bases between. The CDR3 is made up of 14 amino acids. The V gene's germline CDR1 is SEHNR and CDR2 FQNEAQ (reference sequence). CDR3 nucleotides: TGTGCCAGCAGCTTAGCGCAGGGTGAAGAGACCCAGTACTTC. It specifies CASSLAQGEETQYF.

CDR3 sequence reads: CAWSVTAGGYTF. DNA for the CDR3: TGTGCCTGGAGTGTAACAGCGGGCGGCTACACCTTC. This rearrangement joins TRBV30 to TRBJ1-2; D not resolved. The length of the CDR3 is 12 residues. V lost 0 bases, J lost 8 bases, and 10 bases lay in between. Germline CDR1 is GTSNPN and CDR2 is SVGIG (reference sequence).

The chain recombines TRBV27 with TRBJ1-1, with D tentatively TRBD1 (5 bases). The CDR3 is made up of 12 amino acids. Germline CDR1 is MNHEY and CDR2 is SMNVEV (reference sequence). Trimming cost V 5 bases and J 10 bases, with 14 bases left between them. This CDR3 is CASSRGGSAAFF. Written as DNA, the CDR3 is TGTGCCAGCAGTCGGGGGGGGTCGGCAGCTTTCTTT.

The chain recombines TRBV11-1 with TRBJ1-6; no clear D. The V gene lost 1 base and the J gene lost 9 bases, with 13 bases spanning the gap. In germline, CDR1 is SGHAT, CDR2 FQDESV (reference sequence). The CDR3 runs 15 residues. The CDR3 sequence is CASSLGGVSGSPLHF. For the CDR3, the DNA is TGTGCCAGCAGCTTAGGCGGGGTCTCCGGTTCACCCCTCCACTTT.

Here the CDR3 reads CASSARSLGNHEQYF. The CDR3 nucleotides are TGTGCCAGTAGTGCAAGATCGCTGGGCAACCACGAGCAGTACTTC. The chain is built from TRBV19 and TRBJ2-7; D remains unclear. Germline CDR1 LNHDA, CDR2 SQIVND (reference sequence). This CDR3 contains 15 residues. V lost 5 bases, J lost 5 bases, and 19 bases lay in between.

This chain links TRBV5-6 with TRBJ1-4, with TRBD1 matching over 7 bases. This CDR3 contains 14 residues. CDR1 and CDR2 (germline): SGHDT, YYEEEE. V gave up 4 bases and J gave up 9 bases; unmatched junction bases: 9. The chain's CDR3 is CASSVIRDRKKLFF. The CDR3 DNA is TGTGCCAGCAGCGTAATAAGGGACAGAAAAAAACTGTTTTTT.

This rearrangement joins TRBV6-5 to TRBJ2-1; D might be TRBD2 (6 bases). V dropped 2 bases and J dropped 0 bases, with 8 bases sitting between them. CDR1 and CDR2 from the germline V gene are MNHEY and SVGAGI. CDR3 length: 15 amino acids. CDR3: CASSYRLGSYNEQFF. The CDR3 DNA is TGTGCCAGCAGTTACCGACTAGGCTCCTACAATGAGCAGTTCTTC.

The V gene is TRBV5-5, the J gene TRBJ2-1; TRBD1 might be the D (5 bases). Germline loops: CDR1 SGHKS, CDR2 YYEKEE (reference sequence). V lost 1 base and J 12 bases, leaving 20 bases between the germline ends. The CDR3 is made up of 15 amino acids. The CDR3 region has the DNA TGTGCCAGCAGCTTGTTGCAGGGTTTAGCCTTTGGGCAGTTCTTC. Translation: CASSLLQGLAFGQFF.